The clone carrying this T cell receptor (beta chain) was recorded many times. Unique molecular identifiers featured in how the TCRbeta library was prepared. Via MiXCR, TCRdb re-called the PCR reads, giving one row per CDR3 protein. The sample contains about 290,000 distinct CDR3 sequences, 10% of which appear only once. The data belong to a study of T-cell reconstitution after alpha-beta-depleted transplantation in children. The CDR3 contains 14 residues. CDR1 and CDR2 from the germline V gene are SGHAT and FQNNGV. Trimming shortened V by 5 bases and J by 8 bases, and 16 bases separated the two germline ends.

The sequence derives from a boy in the first two years of life with acute myeloid leukemia, due to receive a stem cell transplant. The sequencing here drew on PBMCs, taken before TCRalphabeta/CD19-depleted stem cell transplant. V gene TRBV11-2 combines with J gene TRBJ2-1; perhaps TRBD1 as D (6 bases). The CDR3 here is CASSQMTGPDEQFF. CDR3 nucleotide sequence: TGTGCCAGCAGCCAAATGACAGGACCCGATGAGCAGTTCTTC.